The 5 T cell receptor beta chains presented below share a single source sample, sequenced in a study of cytomegalovirus exposure and HLA in healthy donors. Vbeta (60) and Jbeta (13) primers were used in the PCR. Clones were read by immunoSEQ multiplex PCR, and TCRdb kept only the in-frame ones, dropping some. This table holds under 200,000 clones, more than 80% found once. Material for sequencing was PBMCs. These receptors were collected from a young woman in good health and CMV-seronegative.

The chain joins TRBV25-1 to TRBJ2-7, with TRBD1 matching 9 bases. CDR1 and CDR2 from the germline V gene are MGHDK and SYGVNS. Trimming at V came to 2 bases and at J to 4 bases, leaving 3 bases not matched to a gene. CDR3 length: 14 residues. CDR3 DNA sequence: TGTGCCAGCAGTGAAGGGACAGGGTTATACGAGCAGTACTTC. It codes for CASSEGTGLYEQYF.

The CDR3 sequence is CASRGDRGLSTDTQYF. The CDR3 coding sequence is TGTGCCAGCCGAGGGGACAGGGGGCTTAGCACAGATACGCAGTATTTT. J is TRBJ2-3 and V is TRBV7-6; 12 bases agree with TRBD1. Germline values: CDR1 SGHVS, CDR2 FNYEAQ. The J segment lost 0 bases and the V segment lost 8 bases, leaving 6 bases of the junction unmatched. This CDR3 contains 16 residues.

Regarding this clone: Mismatch with germline at one junction end may stem from a read error. Other DNA sequences from this sample encode an identical CDR3 as well. V usage is TRBV7-3 and J usage is TRBJ1-1; 10 bases map to TRBD1. Germline V gene sequence: CDR1 SGHTA, CDR2 FQGTGA. The CDR3 has 15 residues. CDR3 protein: CASSSGTGAQTEAFF. In DNA, the CDR3 is TGTGCCAGCAGCTCAGGGACAGGGGCCCAGACTGAAGCCTTCTTT.

In DNA form, the CDR3 reads TGTGCCACTTCGACAGGGGGAAACATTCAGTACTTC. Its translation: CATSTGGNIQYF. The chain links TRBV19 to TRBJ2-4; 9 bases agree with TRBD1. The CDR3 covers 12 residues. Per germline, CDR1 LNHDA and CDR2 SQIVND (reference sequence). Unmatched junction bases numbered 4, after V lost 10 bases and J lost 6 bases.

The chain has TRBV7-9 and TRBJ2-7; D gene ambiguous. Germline assignment: CDR1 SEHNR and CDR2 FQNEAQ (reference sequence). V lost 4 bases and J lost 0, with 13 bases in between. CDR3 length: 15 amino acids. In DNA form, the CDR3 reads TGTGCCAGCAGCTACAGCTTTACAAGCTCCTACGAGCAGTACTTC. Translated, it gives CASSYSFTSSYEQYF. The whole variable domain, filled in from reference TRBV7-9 and TRBJ2-7, reads DTGVSQNPRHKITKRGQNVTFRCDPISEHNRLYWYRQTLGQGPEFLTYFQNEAQLEKSRLLSDRFSAERPKGSFSTLEIQRTEQGDSAMYLCASSYSFTSSYEQYFGPGTRLTVT.